The clone carrying this TCR beta chain is a singleton in its sample. The data stem from a study of T cell changes during pregnancy in multiple sclerosis. There are 15 residues in the CDR3. Germline V gene lookup returns CDR1 SGHRS and CDR2 YFSETQ. Trimming took 4 bases from V and 1 from J; bases not matched to a gene: 7. TCRdb keeps only in-frame clones here, not all; method: immunoSEQ multiplex PCR. The sample has around 60,000 clones, 92% seen once. This clonotype originated in a female donor in good health, enrolled as a control in a pregnancy study. This sample comprised peripheral blood, obtained in the third trimester of pregnancy. This chain joins TRBV5-1 and TRBJ2-5, with 7 bases fitting TRBD2. The CDR3 spells CASSTGAGFQETQYF. DNA of the CDR3: TGCGCCAGCAGCACAGGAGCGGGGTTCCAAGAGACCCAGTACTTC.